What follows are 3 T cell receptor beta chains derived from one specimen sequenced in a study of blood T cell repertoires in COVID-19. Assay: immunoSEQ multiplex PCR; the TCRdb copy retains only in-frame clones and omits some. The sample includes about 50,000 clones, around four fifths of them seen just once. The specimen was PBMCs or T cells enriched from blood (not recorded which). The receptors shown here come from a woman in her forties or fifties with acute COVID-19.

The rearrangement joins TRBV5-1 to TRBJ2-7; possibly TRBD1 for D (6 bases). The length of the CDR3 is 15 residues. Trimming stripped 8 bases from V and 2 bases from J, with 20 bases between. Germline lookup yields CDR1 SGHRS and CDR2 YFSETQ. CDR3 sequence reads: CARLGQTQIPYEQYF. The DNA of the CDR3 is TGCGCCAGACTCGGACAGACCCAAATTCCCTACGAGCAGTACTTC.

This CDR3 reads CASSPTPMNTEAFF. DNA for the CDR3: TGCGCCAGCAGTCCCACACCAATGAACACTGAAGCTTTCTTT. The rearrangement joins TRBV23-1 to TRBJ1-1; D is uncertain. TRBV23-1 belongs to the ORF category, with a function that is uncertain. This CDR3 spans 14 amino acids. V was shortened by 4 bases and J by 0 bases, with 9 bases between the two germline ends.

The rearrangement links TRBV20-1 to TRBJ2-3; 9 bases line up with TRBD2. CDR1 and CDR2 (germline): DFQATT, SNEGSKA (reference sequence). CDR3 size: 16 residues. V was clipped by 3 bases and J by 4 bases; unmatched bases: 11. The CDR3 sequence: CSASGAGGNPPDTQYF. In nucleotides, the CDR3 is TGCAGTGCTAGTGGAGCGGGGGGAAATCCACCAGATACGCAGTATTTT.